A single sample gave rise to the 8 T cell receptor beta chains below, sequenced in a study of T cells after yellow fever vaccination. TCRdb used MiXCR to reprocess the 5' RACE reads, holding one entry per CDR3 protein. The sample has more than 250,000 distinct CDR3 sequences, 6.5% to 8.5% seen once; the top ten hold roughly a sixth. Here the sequenced sample was PBMCs, taken about 49 days after the first yellow fever vaccination. These receptors were collected from a man aged 18 to 35 who received the YFV17D yellow fever vaccine.

This clonotype was picked up many times. J is TRBJ2-1 and V is TRBV12-3 or TRBV12-4, with D perhaps TRBD1 or TRBD2 (5 bases each). This CDR3 is built from 14 residues. The V end was cut by 3 bases, the J end by 9 bases, with 15 bases between. The chain's CDR3 is CASSFGASRREQFF. CDR3 DNA: TGTGCCAGCAGTTTCGGGGCCAGTCGTCGTGAGCAGTTCTTC.

The J gene is TRBJ1-5, the V gene TRBV6-1, with D maybe TRBD1 (6 bases). V was shortened by 5 bases and J by 1 base, with 12 bases between the two germline ends. CDR1 is MNHNS and CDR2 is SASEGT in the germline V gene. The CDR3 is 15 residues long. For the CDR3, the DNA is TGTGCCAGCAGTAGACAGGCCTCAAGCAATCAGCCCCAGCATTTT. Translating gives CASSRQASSNQPQHF.

This clonotype has more than one count but fewer than ten. The CDR3 DNA reads as TGCGCCAGCAGCCCGATAGGACAGGAAAATGAAGCTTTCTTT. Encoded protein: CASSPIGQENEAFF. This chain links TRBV4-1 with TRBJ1-1, with 7 bases aligning to TRBD1. The CDR3 has 14 amino acids. Looked up from germline, CDR1 is MGHRA and CDR2 is YSYEKL. Germline trimming cut 4 bases from V and 7 bases from J; bases unmatched to any gene: 9.

There are a few counts of this clonotype. The chain links TRBV7-3 to TRBJ1-3; 8 nucleotides align to TRBD1. The CDR3 sequence is 15 residues long. Germline V gene sequence: CDR1 SGHTA, CDR2 FQGTGA. V was clipped by 4 bases and J by 2 bases; unmatched bases: 4. The CDR3 DNA is TGTGCCAGCAGCTCCTCGACAGGGGCTGGAAACACCATATATTTT. Translating it yields CASSSSTGAGNTIYF.

V and J are TRBV20-1 and TRBJ2-7; 10 nucleotides match TRBD2. Germline V CDR1 and CDR2: DFQATT, SNEGSKA (reference sequence). The CDR3 is 13 residues long. J was trimmed by 4 bases and V by 3 bases; bases with no gene match: 3. The CDR3 reads CSASPSGGYEQYF. DNA for the CDR3: TGCAGTGCTAGTCCTAGCGGGGGTTACGAGCAGTACTTC.

The chain carries TRBV12-3 or TRBV12-4 and TRBJ1-2; TRBD1 agrees at 8 bases. The CDR3 spans 14 residues. Trimming took 3 bases from V and 4 from J; bases not matched to a gene: 4. The CDR3 protein is CASSFADRGYGYTF. For the CDR3, the DNA is TGTGCCAGCAGTTTTGCCGACAGGGGCTATGGCTACACCTTC.

The rearrangement links TRBV7-9 to TRBJ1-1; D gene ambiguous. Germline V gives CDR1 SEHNR, CDR2 FQNEAQ (reference sequence). Trimming removed 3 bases from V and 11 bases from J, with 7 bases in between. There are 10 residues in the CDR3. In DNA form, the CDR3 reads TGTGCCAGCAGCTTTCAACACGCTTTCTTT. This sequence encodes CASSFQHAFF.

The V call is TRBV12-3 or TRBV12-4, the J call TRBJ2-1, with 12 bases lining up with TRBD2. The CDR3 has 15 residues. The trim removed 5 bases at V and 9 bases at J, leaving 8 bases unmatched. The CDR3 sequence is CASSQLAGGGGEQFF. DNA for the CDR3: TGTGCCAGCAGTCAACTAGCGGGGGGTGGAGGTGAGCAGTTCTTC.